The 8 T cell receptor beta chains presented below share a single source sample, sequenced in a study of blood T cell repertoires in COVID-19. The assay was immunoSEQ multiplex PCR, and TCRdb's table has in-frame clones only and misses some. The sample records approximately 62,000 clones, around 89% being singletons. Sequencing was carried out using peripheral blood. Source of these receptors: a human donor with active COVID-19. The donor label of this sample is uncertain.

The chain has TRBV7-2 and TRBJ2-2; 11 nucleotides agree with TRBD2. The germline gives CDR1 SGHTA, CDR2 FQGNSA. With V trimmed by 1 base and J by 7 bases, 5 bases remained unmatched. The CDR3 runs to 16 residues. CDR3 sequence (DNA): TGTGCCAGCAGCTTAGGACTAGCGGGATTGGACGGGGAGCTGTTTTTT. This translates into CASSLGLAGLDGELFF.

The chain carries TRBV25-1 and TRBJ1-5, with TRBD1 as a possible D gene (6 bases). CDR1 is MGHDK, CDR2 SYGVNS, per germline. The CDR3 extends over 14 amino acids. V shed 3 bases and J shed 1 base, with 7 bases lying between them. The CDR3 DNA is TGTGCCAGCAGTGATAGGGGGAGCAATCAGCCCCAGCATTTT. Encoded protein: CASSDRGSNQPQHF.

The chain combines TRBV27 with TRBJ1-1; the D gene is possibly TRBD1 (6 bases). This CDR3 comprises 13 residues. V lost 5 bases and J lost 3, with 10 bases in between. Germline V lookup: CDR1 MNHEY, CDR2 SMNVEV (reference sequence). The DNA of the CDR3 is TGTGCCAGCAGTATACAGGGCCACACTGAAGCTTTCTTT. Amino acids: CASSIQGHTEAFF.

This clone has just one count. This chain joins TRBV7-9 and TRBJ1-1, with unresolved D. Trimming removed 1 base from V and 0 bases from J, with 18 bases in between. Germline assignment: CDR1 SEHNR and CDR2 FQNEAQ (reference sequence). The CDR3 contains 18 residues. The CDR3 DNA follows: TGTGCCAGCAGCTTAGTTCTACGCCTTCACCAAATGAACACTGAAGCTTTCTTT. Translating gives CASSLVLRLHQMNTEAFF.

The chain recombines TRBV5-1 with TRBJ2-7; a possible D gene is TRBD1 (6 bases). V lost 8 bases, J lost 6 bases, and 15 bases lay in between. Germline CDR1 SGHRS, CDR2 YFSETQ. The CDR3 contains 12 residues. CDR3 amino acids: CASLTGLSEQYF. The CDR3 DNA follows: TGCGCCAGTCTTACAGGGTTGAGCGAGCAGTACTTC.

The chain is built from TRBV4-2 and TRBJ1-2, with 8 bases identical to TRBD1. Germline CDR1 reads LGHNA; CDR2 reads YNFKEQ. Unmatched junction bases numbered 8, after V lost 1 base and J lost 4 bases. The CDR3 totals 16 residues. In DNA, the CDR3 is TGTGCCAGCAGCCAAGCGCGACAGGGGCCCATCTATGGCTACACCTTC. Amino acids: CASSQARQGPIYGYTF.

In DNA form, the CDR3 reads TGTGCCAGTAGTCCCGCCGGGACACTGAATCAGCCCCAGCATTTT. It specifies CASSPAGTLNQPQHF. The chain uses TRBV19 and TRBJ1-5, with D possibly being TRBD1 (6 bases). With 5 bases removed from V and 4 bases from J, the gap between germline ends came to 15 bases. Germline CDR1 LNHDA, CDR2 SQIVND (reference sequence). The CDR3 has 15 residues.

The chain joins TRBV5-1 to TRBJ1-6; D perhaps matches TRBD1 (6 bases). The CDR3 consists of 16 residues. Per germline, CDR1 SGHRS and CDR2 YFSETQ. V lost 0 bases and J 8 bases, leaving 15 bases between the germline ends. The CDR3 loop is CASSLEAGAKDSPLHF. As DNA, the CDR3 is TGCGCCAGCAGCTTGGAGGCAGGGGCCAAGGATTCACCCCTCCACTTT.